What follows is one TCR beta chain and its context. Its antigen is still unknown. The data originate from a study of cytomegalovirus exposure and HLA in healthy donors. Study-level findings and limits: There were some public TCRs occurring in many donors, but most TCR sequences were rare. Cytomegalovirus status was reportedly diagnosed by the classifier with high specificity and sensitivity. Investigators reported over 150 TCR beta chains as tied to cytomegalovirus.

Profiled with immunoSEQ multiplex PCR; TCRdb holds only in-frame clones, not every one. The sample lists some 68,000 clones, over 95% seen once, with 2% to 2.5% in the top ten. This CDR3 region has 14 residues. Germline values: CDR1 SGHNT, CDR2 YYREEE (reference sequence). With 1 base removed from V and 1 base from J, the gap between germline ends came to 7 bases. The sequence was obtained from a man between 18 and 29 years old in good health and CMV-seronegative. Sequencing was carried out using PBMCs. The chain recombines TRBV5-4 with TRBJ2-3, with a possible D match to TRBD1 (6 bases). As DNA, the CDR3 is TGTGCCAGCAGCTTGACAGGGCGCACAGATACGCAGTATTTT. As protein: CASSLTGRTDTQYF.